Sequencing of this T cell receptor (beta chain) was carried out in a study of post-analysis software for immune sequencing data (dated by TCRdb to about 2015). With regard to the full study: Relapsing-remitting, secondary progressive and progressive-relapsing multiple sclerosis were recorded as disease courses, and subtype annotation was lacking for some patients. The multiple sclerosis patient repertoires were compared with ten to eleven previously published healthy control repertoires from donors aged about 6 to 26 years. A subset of samples was prepared in parallel using single-end sample barcoding, then pooled and co-amplified after Illumina adapter ligation. Broad study findings and their caveats: Multiple sclerosis patients had significantly lower normalized Chao1 diversity than controls, a result that suggests substantial peripheral T-cell clonal expansion. Patients showed significantly higher frequencies than controls for about five TRBV segments, among them TRBV5-6, TRBV5-1 and TRBV20-1. The control group was slightly older than the multiple sclerosis patient group. When samples were clustered directly using the F measure, samples prepared in the same batch co-clustered strongly, which prompted a batch-effect correction.

As regards this clonotype: Its antigen has not been determined. A read error may produce the germline difference seen at one junction end.

Spanning cysteine to phenylalanine, the CDR3 consists of 15 amino acids. This entry keeps only the CDR3 DNA: 45 bases, framed from base 1. As encoded in the germline V gene, CDR1 is SGHRS while CDR2 is YFSETQ. To demonstrate the VDJtools post-analysis software, the study profiled TCR beta repertoires from the peripheral blood of about a dozen young patients with multiple sclerosis. The patients with multiple sclerosis were children and adolescents between 6 and 15 years of age. Libraries came from PCR. The reads were generated on an Illumina HiSeq 2500. Unique molecular identifiers were incorporated into TCR beta cDNA libraries to reduce PCR and sequencing biases. Per 1 to 10 million input T cells, roughly 500,000 cDNA molecules were obtained, such that each molecule approximated one T cell. The patient libraries were prepared and sequenced with the same protocol used for the earlier healthy control dataset. Samples belonging to the same batch were prepared together, multiplexed and sequenced on a shared HiSeq lane. As for the original processing: MIGEC handled the raw barcoded reads, throwing out single-read molecular identifier groups before consensus assembly and CDR3 extraction. Clonotype tables were post-analysed with VDJtools, normalizing diversity by down-sampling all datasets to the smallest sample size. To correct batch-related cross-sample contamination, repertoire overlap clustering matched CDR3 amino acid sequences but not nucleotide sequences. Starting from the raw public reads, TCRdb applied fastp trimming at Q25, assembled clones with MiXCR and retained in-frame beta chains. Rows are unified per CDR3 protein, each entry keeping the most common DNA and genes. The authors' filters were not applied to this entry. This sample comprises about 500,000 distinct CDR3 sequences, roughly 45% of them detected only once. The ten largest clones capture 9% to 14% of the sample.

The chain employs TRBV5-1 and TRBJ2-7; D gene: possibly TRBD2, on 5 matching bases. The sample taken for sequencing was blood. The clonotype comes from a girl aged 5 to 17 with multiple sclerosis. This receptor has the CDR3 CASSLEPGRGYEHYF. The nucleotide sequence reads as follows: TGCGCCAGCAGCTTGGAACCGGGAAGAGGGTACGAGCACTACTTC.